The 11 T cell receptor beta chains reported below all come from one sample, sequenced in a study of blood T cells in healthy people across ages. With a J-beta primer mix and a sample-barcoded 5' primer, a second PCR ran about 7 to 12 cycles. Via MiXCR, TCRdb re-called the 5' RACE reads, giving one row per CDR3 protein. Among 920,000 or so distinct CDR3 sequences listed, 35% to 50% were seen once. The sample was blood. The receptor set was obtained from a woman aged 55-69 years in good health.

CDR3: CASSLVGEKLFF. The CDR3 nucleotides are TGTGCCAGCAGTCTAGTGGGTGAAAAACTGTTTTTT. This chain links TRBV6-6 with TRBJ1-4; D gene unclear. The V gene lost 5 bases and the J gene lost 7 bases, with 8 bases spanning the gap. The CDR3 extends over 12 amino acids. CDR1 and CDR2 from the germline V gene are MNHNY and SVGAGI (reference sequence).

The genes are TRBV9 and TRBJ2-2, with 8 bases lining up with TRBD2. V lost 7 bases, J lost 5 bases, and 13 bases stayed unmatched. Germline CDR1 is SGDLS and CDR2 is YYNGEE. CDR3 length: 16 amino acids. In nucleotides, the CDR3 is TGTGCCAGCCGAAAGGAGCTTAGCGGGACTACCGGGGAGCTGTTTTTT. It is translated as CASRKELSGTTGELFF.

The DNA for the CDR3 is TGTGCCAGCAGCTTATTTACGGGGCCTAGCACAGATACGCAGTATTTT. Protein sequence: CASSLFTGPSTDTQYF. The rearrangement joins TRBV11-2 to TRBJ2-3, with D perhaps given as TRBD1 or TRBD2 (5 bases each). CDR3 length equals 16 residues. From germline, CDR1 is SGHAT and CDR2 FQNNGV. The ends were cut back, 2 bases at V and 0 bases at J, with 12 bases in the middle.

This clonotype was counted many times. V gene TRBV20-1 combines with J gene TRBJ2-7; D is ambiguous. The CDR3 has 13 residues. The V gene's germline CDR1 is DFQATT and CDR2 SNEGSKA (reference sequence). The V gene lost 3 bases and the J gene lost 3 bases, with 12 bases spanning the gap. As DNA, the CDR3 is TGCAGTGCTAGGATAGGTGTGGGCTACGAGCAGTACTTC. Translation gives CSARIGVGYEQYF.

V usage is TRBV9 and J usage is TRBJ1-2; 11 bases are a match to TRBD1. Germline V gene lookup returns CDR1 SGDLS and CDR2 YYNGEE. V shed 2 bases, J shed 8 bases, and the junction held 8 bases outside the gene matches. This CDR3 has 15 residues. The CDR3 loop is CASSVLRTGGGGYTF. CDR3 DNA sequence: TGTGCCAGCAGCGTCCTTCGGACAGGGGGCGGAGGCTACACCTTC.

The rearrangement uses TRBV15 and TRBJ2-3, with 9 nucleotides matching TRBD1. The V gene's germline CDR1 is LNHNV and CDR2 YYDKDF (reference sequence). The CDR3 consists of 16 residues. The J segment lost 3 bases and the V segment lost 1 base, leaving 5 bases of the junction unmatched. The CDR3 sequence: CATSRVGTGLTDTQYF. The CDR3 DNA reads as TGTGCCACCAGCAGAGTTGGGACAGGGCTTACAGATACGCAGTATTTT.

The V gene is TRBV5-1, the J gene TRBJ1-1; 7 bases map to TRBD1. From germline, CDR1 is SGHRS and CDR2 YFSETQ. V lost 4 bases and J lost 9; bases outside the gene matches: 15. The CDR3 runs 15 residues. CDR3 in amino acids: CASSPNQGVDSKAFF. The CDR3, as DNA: TGCGCCAGCAGCCCTAACCAGGGGGTGGATAGTAAAGCTTTCTTT.

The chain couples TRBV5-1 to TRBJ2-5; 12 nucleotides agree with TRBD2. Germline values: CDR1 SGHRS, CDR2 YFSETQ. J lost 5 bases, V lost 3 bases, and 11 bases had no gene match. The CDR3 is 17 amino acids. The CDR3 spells CASSSRGLAGRGETQYF. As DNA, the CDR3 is TGCGCCAGCAGCTCGCGAGGACTAGCGGGACGGGGGGAGACCCAGTACTTC.

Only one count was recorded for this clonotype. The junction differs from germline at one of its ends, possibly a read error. This CDR3 is CARSTRQGGDTQYF. The CDR3 nucleotides read TGTGCCCGTAGTACTAGACAGGGCGGAGATACGCAGTATTTT. The rearrangement uses TRBV19 and TRBJ2-3; 7 bases match TRBD1. The germline V gene has CDR1 LNHDA and CDR2 SQIVND (reference sequence). This CDR3 region has 14 residues.

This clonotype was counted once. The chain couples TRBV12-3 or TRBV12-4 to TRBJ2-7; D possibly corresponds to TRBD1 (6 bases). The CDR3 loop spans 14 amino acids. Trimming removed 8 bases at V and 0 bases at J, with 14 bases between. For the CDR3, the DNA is TGTGCCAGCGGGGGCAGGGCCAGCTCCTACGAGCAGTACTTC. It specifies CASGGRASSYEQYF.

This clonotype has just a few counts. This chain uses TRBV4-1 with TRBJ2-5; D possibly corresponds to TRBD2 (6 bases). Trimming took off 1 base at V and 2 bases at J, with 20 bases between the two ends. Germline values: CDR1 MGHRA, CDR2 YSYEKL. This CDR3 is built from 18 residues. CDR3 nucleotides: TGCGCCAGCAGCCAAGCGGTTATGGGGGGTACGATGCAAGAGACCCAGTACTTC. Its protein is CASSQAVMGGTMQETQYF.